The rows below give T cell receptor beta chains drawn from one sample of a study of identical twins. From the 5' RACE reads, TCRdb called clonotypes with MiXCR, one entry per CDR3 protein. The sample lists 690,000 or so distinct CDR3 sequences; more than 6.5% were seen once. Another study also made use of these data, one on yellow fever vaccine responses in identical twins.

Material: PBMCs. These receptor sequences come from a young woman in good health. CDR3s include the opening cysteine and the closing phenylalanine or tryptophan. A D gene is named only where the DNA matches it firmly. Size values are once, few and many counts, or a class for expanded clones, and some rows have none.

TRBV4-1	15	TRBD1	TRBJ2-7	NA	TGCGCCAGCAGCCAGCTACAGGGGGCTACTAGTGAGCAGTACTTC	CASSQLQGATSEQYF
TRBV9	15	NA	TRBJ2-3	many	TGTGCCAGCAGCGTAGGACAAGGCTACACAGATACGCAGTATTTT	CASSVGQGYTDTQYF
TRBV7-2	13	NA	TRBJ1-1	NA	TGTGCCAGCAGCTTAGCGCCCGGGACAGAAGCTTTCTTT	CASSLAPGTEAFF
TRBV12-3/TRBV12-4	18	TRBD2	TRBJ2-1	NA	TGTGCCAGCAGTTTTCCACTAACGGGGACTAGCGGCCTCAATGAGCAGTTCTTC	CASSFPLTGTSGLNEQFF
TRBV12-3/TRBV12-4	18	NA	TRBJ2-5	NA	TGTACCAGCAGTTTCGGTGTCATGTTTGGCGGACGACAAGAGACCCAGTACTTC	CTSSFGVMFGGRQETQYF
TRBV12-3/TRBV12-4	15	NA	TRBJ2-1	many	TGTGCCAGCAGTCCCGGGGCCCCGGCCTCCAATGAGCAGTTCTTC	CASSPGAPASNEQFF
TRBV4-1	13	NA	TRBJ2-7	NA	TGCGCCAGCAGCCAAGATGCTTACTACGAGCAGTACTTC	CASSQDAYYEQYF
TRBV24-1	15	TRBD2	TRBJ2-1	many	TGTGCCACAGCACCTAGCGGACTCATCCTAAATGAGCAGTTCTTC	CATAPSGLILNEQFF
TRBV11-2	16	NA	TRBJ2-4	few	TGTGCCAGCAGCTTATTACTAGCCTCGGCCAAAAACATTCAGTACTTC	CASSLLLASAKNIQYF
TRBV4-3	15	TRBD1	TRBJ2-7	few	TGCGCCAGCAGCCAGGGGGACAGGGGCGGCTACGAGCAGTACTTC	CASSQGDRGGYEQYF
TRBV7-2	14	NA	TRBJ2-5	NA	TGTGCCAGCAGCTTTCTAGGGCCCCAAGAGACCCAGTACTTC	CASSFLGPQETQYF
TRBV7-9	14	TRBD2	TRBJ2-1	NA	TGTGCCAGCACCGGGACTAGCGTATACAATGAGCAGTTCTTC	CASTGTSVYNEQFF
TRBV10-3	16	TRBD2	TRBJ2-2	few	TGTGCCATCAGTGAGGAAGGGCGGGAGATTGCCGGGGAGCTGTTTTTT	CAISEEGREIAGELFF
TRBV3-1	15	TRBD2	TRBJ2-2	NA	TGTGCCTGCAGCCAAGCTAGCGGGACCACCGGGGAGCTGTTTTTT	CACSQASGTTGELFF
TRBV7-2	13	TRBD1	TRBJ1-1	many	TGTGCCAGCAGCTTAGATGGGACAGTTGAAGCTTTCTTT	CASSLDGTVEAFF
TRBV3-1	16	TRBD1	TRBJ2-2	few	TGTGCCAGCAGCCAAGGGCAGGGGGCGCAAGCCGGGGAGCTGTTTTTT	CASSQGQGAQAGELFF
TRBV5-6	15	TRBD1	TRBJ1-5	few	TGTGCCAGCAGCCCAGGGGGTGTTGGCAATCAGCCCCAGCATTTT	CASSPGGVGNQPQHF
TRBV4-3	14	NA	TRBJ2-2	many	TGCGCCAGCAGCCCGGCAGGGAACACCGGGGAGCTGTTTTTT	CASSPAGNTGELFF
TRBV7-9	15	TRBD2	TRBJ2-7	NA	TGTGCCAGCAGCTTAGCGGGGGGACTAGAGAGCGAGCAGTACTTC	CASSLAGGLESEQYF
TRBV5-1	14	NA	TRBJ1-4	few	TGCGCCAGCAGCCCAGACAGCCCTAATGAAAAACTGTTTTTT	CASSPDSPNEKLFF
TRBV12-3/TRBV12-4	12	NA	TRBJ1-2	many	TGTGCCAGCAGACTGACTGAAAATGGCTACACCTTC	CASRLTENGYTF
TRBV28	11	NA	TRBJ2-5	NA	TGTGCCAGCGGCCCTCCGGTCGCCCAGTACTTC	CASGPPVAQYF
TRBV11-1	19	NA	TRBJ2-5	NA	TGTGCCAGCAGCCCTTATGTAGGAGTAGGAGGGGCCTACCAAGAGACCCAGTACTTC	CASSPYVGVGGAYQETQYF
TRBV20-1	14	TRBD2	TRBJ2-7	NA	TGCAGTGCTAGAGATACGGCAGCGGGGTACGAGCAGTACTTC	CSARDTAAGYEQYF
TRBV20-1	14	TRBD1	TRBJ2-7	NA	TGCAGTGCTAGCGACAGGGGGGAGTCCTACGAGCAGTACTTC	CSASDRGESYEQYF
TRBV6-2/TRBV6-3	14	TRBD2	TRBJ2-1	NA	TGTGCCACGTATCAGCGGGAGGGATACAATGAGCAGTTCTTC	CATYQREGYNEQFF
TRBV12-3/TRBV12-4	15	NA	TRBJ2-3	NA	TGTGCCAGCAGTTTGATGGGGGCCTACACAGATACGCAGTATTTT	CASSLMGAYTDTQYF
TRBV4-1	17	NA	TRBJ2-5	many	TGCGCCAGCAGCCAAGATAGAGGTCTCTCCTTGTGGGAGACCCAGTACTTC	CASSQDRGLSLWETQYF
TRBV2	16	TRBD1	TRBJ2-7	NA	TGTGCCAGCAGTGATCCCGGGACAGGGGTCTCCTACGAGCAGTACTTC	CASSDPGTGVSYEQYF
TRBV9	20	TRBD2	TRBJ2-2	few	TGTGCCAGCAGCGCTAGAGATTTTGAGGGTCTAGCGGCTAACACCGGGGAGCTGTTTTTT	CASSARDFEGLAANTGELFF
TRBV5-1	15	TRBD1	TRBJ2-1	many	TGCGCCAGCAGATCCGGGACAGGCACCTACAATGAGCAGTTCTTC	CASRSGTGTYNEQFF
TRBV7-9	17	TRBD1	TRBJ2-6	NA	TGTGCCAGCAGCTTAGGACAGGGGACCTCTGGGGCCAACGTCCTGACTTTC	CASSLGQGTSGANVLTF
TRBV5-1	12	NA	TRBJ2-3	many	TGCGCCAGCAGGGCGGGAACAGATACGCAGTATTTT	CASRAGTDTQYF
TRBV6-1	14	TRBD1	TRBJ1-5	few	TGTGCCAGCAGGAACAGGGGAAGCATAGCGCCCCAGCATTTT	CASRNRGSIAPQHF
TRBV29-1	15	NA	TRBJ2-7	many	TGCAGCGTTGAAGGGAGTTCAGGGAACTCCTACGAGCAGTACTTC	CSVEGSSGNSYEQYF
TRBV20-1	16	TRBD2	TRBJ2-7	NA	TGCAGTGCTAGAGATCCTACTAGCGGGGACTACTACGAGCAGTACTTC	CSARDPTSGDYYEQYF
TRBV5-1	15	NA	TRBJ1-1	NA	TGCGCCAGCAGCTTGGACCCAGGGTGGGACACTGAAGCTTTCTTT	CASSLDPGWDTEAFF
TRBV7-2	14	NA	TRBJ2-5	many	TGTGCCAGCAGCCTCCCCGGGGTTTGGGAGACCCAGTACTTC	CASSLPGVWETQYF
TRBV20-1	12	TRBD1	TRBJ1-1	few	TGCAGTGCAGCGACAGGGGGCAATGAAGCTTTCTTT	CSAATGGNEAFF
TRBV28	15	NA	TRBJ2-1	NA	TGTGCCAGCAGGGCCCCGCGGAGCTCCTACAATGAGCAGTTCTTC	CASRAPRSSYNEQFF
TRBV12-3/TRBV12-4	14	NA	TRBJ2-3	many	TGTGCCAGCAGTTTACCGCGGGACGCAGATACGCAGTATTTT	CASSLPRDADTQYF
TRBV6-5	14	NA	TRBJ2-2	few	TGTGCCAGCAGTACTGACATGAACACCGGGGAGCTGTTTTTT	CASSTDMNTGELFF
TRBV28	14	NA	TRBJ2-7	few	TGTGCCAGCAGTTTGGGGGCAGGGTTCGACGAGCAGTACTTC	CASSLGAGFDEQYF
TRBV20-1	14	TRBD2	TRBJ2-3	many	TGCAGTGCTTCGACTAGCGGGACAACAGATACGCAGTATTTT	CSASTSGTTDTQYF
TRBV12-3/TRBV12-4	20	NA	TRBJ2-3	NA	TGTGCCAGCAGTTTACTCCTAACAGGAGAATACTTCAGTAGCACAGATACGCAGTATTTT	CASSLLLTGEYFSSTDTQYF
TRBV12-3/TRBV12-4	18	TRBD2	TRBJ2-4	NA	TGTGCCTTCAGTAGCGACCTCGGGGGGGGCCCCATCGGAAACATTCAGTACTTC	CAFSSDLGGGPIGNIQYF
TRBV3-1	16	NA	TRBJ1-4	many	TGTGCCAGCAGCCAAGATGAAGGGTTGGCCGGTGAAAAACTGTTTTTT	CASSQDEGLAGEKLFF
TRBV27	15	TRBD2	TRBJ2-7	few	TGTGCCAGCAGTCCGCGTGGGGGGGACTACTACGAGCAGTACTTC	CASSPRGGDYYEQYF
TRBV6-4	15	TRBD1	TRBJ2-3	few	TGTGCCAGCAGTGACTTTACAGGGGGCACAGATACGCAGTATTTT	CASSDFTGGTDTQYF
TRBV7-8	16	NA	TRBJ2-7	few	TGTGCCAGCAGCTTAAACCCCTCTCGCGGAACCTACGAGCAGTACTTC	CASSLNPSRGTYEQYF
TRBV27	14	NA	TRBJ2-7	few	TGTGCCAGCAGTCTTGCAGTTAGCTCCTACGAGCAGTACTTC	CASSLAVSSYEQYF
TRBV4-3	16	TRBD2	TRBJ2-3	many	TGCGCCAGCAGCCAAGATCTAGCGGGAGGGTCAGATACGCAGTATTTT	CASSQDLAGGSDTQYF
TRBV7-9	15	TRBD2	TRBJ2-1	NA	TGTGCCAGCAGCATAAGGACTAGCGGGAATCGAGAGCAGTTCTTC	CASSIRTSGNREQFF
TRBV12-3/TRBV12-4	14	NA	TRBJ2-5	many	TGTGCCAGCAGTTTATTCCAGGGCCAAGAGACCCAGTACTTC	CASSLFQGQETQYF
TRBV21-1	14	NA	TRBJ2-7	NA	TGTGCCAGCCGAATCCCTAGCGGGGGGGCCGAGCAGTACTTC	CASRIPSGGAEQYF